This TCR beta chain was identified in a study of T-cell memory formation after mild COVID-19. As for the study in general: TCR clusters showed largely donor specificity.

This clonotype was found a few times. Its specificity is not known. A single record per CDR3 protein comes from TCRdb applying MiXCR to the 5' RACE reads. The profile shows 250,000 to 300,000 distinct CDR3 sequences, 15% to 20% of them singletons. Overall study findings and caveats: Several responding clones turned up in pre-infection memory, indicating that cross-reactive memory may have taken part.

The germline CDR1 and CDR2 sequences are KGHSH and LQKENI. The CDR3 is 17 residues long. Between the trimmed V and J ends, which lost 0 bases and 0 bases, there was a span of 12 bases. This chain connects TRBV18 to TRBJ2-4; D not certain. Material: PBMCs or a T cell subset sorted from them (not recorded which). This TCR was sampled from a man between 18 and 35 years old who had mild COVID-19 (a few samples of this study predate the infection). Cell type and time point are not known. The chain's CDR3 is CASSPPGPQVAKNIQYF. The CDR3 DNA reads TGTGCCAGCTCACCACCGGGCCCACAAGTAGCCAAAAACATTCAGTACTTC.